Each of the 24 T cell receptor beta chains below was sequenced from the same sample in a study of blood T cell repertoires in COVID-19. Measured with immunoSEQ multiplex PCR; TCRdb has only the in-frame clones, and not every one. The sample lists 120,000 or so clones, roughly three quarters occurring once. Sequencing was done on a sample of peripheral blood. The source is a human donor in a cohort sampled during active COVID-19.

The rearrangement uses TRBV29-1 and TRBJ1-2; TRBD1 is a possible D gene (5 bases). The V end was cut by 5 bases, the J end by 0 bases, with 10 bases between. CDR1 SQVTM and CDR2 ANQGSEA come from the germline V gene. The CDR3 is made up of 13 amino acids. The CDR3 sequence is CSVHLTANYGYTF. In DNA, the CDR3 is TGCAGCGTTCACTTGACAGCTAACTATGGCTACACCTTC.

The rearrangement links TRBV5-4 to TRBJ2-7, with TRBD1 matching 8 bases. Germline values: CDR1 SGHNT, CDR2 YYREEE (reference sequence). CDR3 length: 15 amino acids. The trim removed 4 bases at V and 6 bases at J, leaving 12 bases unmatched. The CDR3 DNA is TGTGCCAGCAGCCAGACAGGGGTTGGGTCGGGCGAGCAGTACTTC. Translating gives CASSQTGVGSGEQYF.

The rearrangement links TRBV7-9 to TRBJ2-3, with D possibly being TRBD2 (6 bases). Germline V gene lookup returns CDR1 SEHNR and CDR2 FQNEAQ (reference sequence). The length of the CDR3 is 15 residues. The V end lost 0 bases, the J end lost 2 bases, and 9 bases lay between the germline ends. CDR3 loop: CASSLAGGATDTQYF. The CDR3 coding sequence is TGTGCCAGCAGCTTAGCGGGGGGTGCCACAGATACGCAGTATTTT.

This clone is a singleton in its sample. The chain employs TRBV7-2 and TRBJ2-7, with D possibly TRBD2 on 7 matching bases. This CDR3 comprises 15 residues. V was pared by 5 bases and J by 7 bases, with 21 bases between. The germline CDR1 and CDR2 sequences are SGHTA and FQGNSA. The CDR3 DNA sequence: TGTGCCAGCAGCCCAAGCCGGGGGGCCCCTAAGGAGCAGTACTTC. Amino acid sequence: CASSPSRGAPKEQYF.

The genes are TRBV7-2 and TRBJ2-7; 10 bases match TRBD2. CDR3 length: 13 residues. From germline, CDR1 is SGHTA and CDR2 FQGNSA. V dropped 4 bases and J dropped 4; count of bases not matched to a gene: 1. In DNA form, the CDR3 reads TGTGCCAGCAGCTCTAGCGGGAGTTACGAGCAGTACTTC. Protein sequence: CASSSSGSYEQYF.

This clone was found many times. The rearrangement joins TRBV5-1 to TRBJ2-7; 8 bases are a match to TRBD1. Trimming at V came to 4 bases and at J to 7 bases, leaving 7 bases not matched to a gene. In germline, CDR1 is SGHRS, CDR2 YFSETQ. This CDR3 contains 13 residues. The CDR3 reads CASSPGQVGEQYF. CDR3 nucleotide sequence: TGCGCCAGCAGCCCGGGACAGGTAGGAGAGCAGTACTTC.

This clone has only one observation. The chain links TRBV5-1 to TRBJ2-7; TRBD1 is a possible D gene (6 bases). This CDR3 has 14 residues. V dropped 4 bases and J dropped 4 bases, with 15 bases sitting between them. The V gene's germline CDR1 is SGHRS and CDR2 YFSETQ. CDR3 sequence (DNA): TGCGCCAGCAGCAGTAAGGACAGTAAGTACGAGCAGTACTTC. Protein product: CASSSKDSKYEQYF.

This chain links TRBV19 with TRBJ1-4; the match to TRBD1 covers 7 bases. The CDR3 runs to 15 residues. The germline CDR1 and CDR2 sequences are LNHDA and SQIVND (reference sequence). V gave up 3 bases and J gave up 3 bases; unmatched junction bases: 4. The CDR3 sequence: CASSMRQGPNEKLFF. CDR3 nucleotides: TGTGCCAGTAGTATGAGACAGGGTCCTAATGAAAAACTGTTTTTT.

The V call is TRBV12-3 or TRBV12-4, the J call TRBJ2-7; the D is unclear. V gave up 3 bases and J gave up 8 bases, with 8 bases separating them. The CDR3 is 11 residues long. This chain's CDR3 is CASSLRWKQYF. CDR3 bases: TGTGCCAGCAGTTTGAGGTGGAAGCAGTACTTC.

The V gene is TRBV5-4, the J gene TRBJ2-6, with a weak D call TRBD1 (5 bases). The CDR3 sequence is 15 residues long. The V gene's germline CDR1 is SGHNT and CDR2 YYREEE (reference sequence). Between the trimmed V and J ends, which lost 2 bases and 2 bases, there was a span of 8 bases. CDR3: CASSFPRAGANVLTF. The CDR3 nucleotides read TGTGCCAGCAGCTTTCCCAGGGCTGGGGCCAACGTCCTGACTTTC.

The chain links TRBV19 to TRBJ2-7, with 7 bases aligning to TRBD1. CDR3 size: 17 residues. V shed 6 bases, J shed 3 bases, and the junction held 17 bases outside the gene matches. Per germline, CDR1 LNHDA and CDR2 SQIVND (reference sequence). The CDR3, as DNA: TGTGCCAGTAGACCCTTTGGCGGCGCAGGGGGAAACTACGAGCAGTACTTC. This translates into CASRPFGGAGGNYEQYF. Full variable domain (remainder filled in from reference TRBV19 and TRBJ2-7): DGGITQSPKYLFRKEGQNVTLSCEQNLNHDAMYWYRQDPGQGLRLIYYSQIVNDFQKGDIAEGYSVSREKKESFPLTVTSAQKNPTAFYLCASRPFGGAGGNYEQYFGPGTRLTVT.

This chain uses TRBV2 with TRBJ1-5; possibly TRBD1 for D (6 bases). The CDR3 contains 15 residues. Germline CDR1 reads SNHLY; CDR2 reads FYNNEI. V dropped 4 bases and J dropped 5 bases, with 15 bases sitting between them. CDR3 in amino acids: CASSAPQGRDQPQHF. The CDR3 DNA sequence: TGTGCCAGCAGTGCCCCACAGGGAAGGGATCAGCCCCAGCATTTT.

The gene calls are TRBV10-3 and TRBJ1-2; 8 nucleotides agree with TRBD1. In germline, CDR1 is ENHRY, CDR2 SYGVKD. The junction had 5 bases not matched to a gene; V was cut back by 2 bases and J by 6 bases. This CDR3 has 14 amino acids. In DNA form, the CDR3 reads TGTGCCATCAGTGAGCAGGGGGCGTCGGATGGCTACACCTTC. Protein sequence: CAISEQGASDGYTF.

The chain uses TRBV28 and TRBJ1-2; D not resolved. V dropped 3 bases and J dropped 4 bases, with 12 bases sitting between them. The CDR3 totals 14 residues. Germline CDR1 reads MDHEN; CDR2 reads SYDVKM. The CDR3 DNA reads as TGTGCCAGCAGTTTCGGGTCTAAAGGCTATGGCTACACCTTC. It is translated as CASSFGSKGYGYTF.

The chain is built from TRBV2 and TRBJ1-5, with 10 positions matching TRBD1. The trim removed 7 bases at V and 6 bases at J, leaving 9 bases unmatched. The CDR3 spans 15 residues. Germline V lookup: CDR1 SNHLY, CDR2 FYNNEI. The CDR3 region is CASMRDRGGFQPQHF. CDR3 DNA sequence: TGTGCCAGCATGAGGGACAGGGGTGGATTTCAGCCCCAGCATTTT.

CDR3 residues: CASSLGVSGYEQYF. The CDR3 DNA is TGCGCCAGCAGCTTGGGAGTTAGCGGGTACGAGCAGTACTTC. The genes are TRBV5-1 and TRBJ2-7, with 7 bases fitting TRBD2. The CDR3 sequence is 14 residues long. Germline CDR1 SGHRS, CDR2 YFSETQ. J was trimmed by 4 bases and V by 0 bases; bases with no gene match: 4.

This clone was seen only once. The chain joins TRBV29-1 to TRBJ1-1; D remains ambiguous. The CDR3 sequence is 16 residues long. With 0 bases removed from V and 4 bases from J, the gap between germline ends came to 18 bases. Germline-derived CDR1 and CDR2 are SQVTM and ANQGSEA. The CDR3, as DNA: TGCAGCGTTGAAGATCGAGAAGGGAGGGTGGGCACTGAAGCTTTCTTT. It encodes CSVEDREGRVGTEAFF.

The chain couples TRBV6-4 to TRBJ2-7, with D possibly matching TRBD2 (5 bases). The CDR3 sequence is 14 residues long. V shed 8 bases and J shed 2 bases, with 16 bases lying between them. Germline lookup yields CDR1 MRHNA and CDR2 SNTAGT. CDR3 sequence reads: CASPTGYRTYEQYF. In nucleotides, the CDR3 is TGTGCCAGCCCCACGGGGTATCGGACCTACGAGCAGTACTTC.

The rearrangement joins TRBV29-1 to TRBJ2-1; TRBD2 aligns across 9 bases. J was trimmed by 3 bases and V by 5 bases; bases with no gene match: 26. The germline V gene encodes CDR1 SQVTM and CDR2 ANQGSEA. The CDR3 is made up of 21 amino acids. The CDR3 loop is CSVTSSEMSEREVVFYNEQFF. The CDR3 DNA is TGCAGCGTTACTAGCTCCGAGATGAGCGAGCGGGAGGTGGTCTTCTACAATGAGCAGTTCTTC.

This clone was observed a few times. Other DNA sequences from this sample encode an identical CDR3 as well. CDR3 residues: CASSQTGGYEQYF. The CDR3 DNA reads as TGTGCCAGCAGCCAGACGGGAGGATACGAGCAGTACTTC. J is TRBJ2-7 and V is TRBV3-1 (or the pseudogene TRBV3-2), with 7 nucleotides matching TRBD2. Germline V gene lookup returns CDR1 LGHDT and CDR2 YNNKEL (reference sequence). V lost 3 bases to trimming and J lost 4 bases; unmatched junction nucleotides: 3. The CDR3 totals 13 residues.

The chain recombines TRBV21-1 with TRBJ2-5; TRBD1 is the table's D call and was not checked against the DNA. TRBV21-1 is a documented pseudogene. The CDR3 is 17 residues long. The CDR3 protein is CASSRQDRGLCRETQYF. The DNA for the CDR3 is TGTGCCAGCAGCAGACAGGACAGGGGGCTTTGTCGGGAGACCCAGTACTTC.

The chain employs TRBV6-5 and TRBJ2-7; tentatively, D is TRBD2 (5 bases). V lost 4 bases and J lost 0, with 10 bases in between. The CDR3 covers 14 residues. The germline CDR1 and CDR2 sequences are MNHEY and SVGAGI. The CDR3 spells CASSLQRSSYEQYF. In DNA form, the CDR3 reads TGTGCCAGCAGTTTGCAGCGGAGCTCCTACGAGCAGTACTTC.

V and J are TRBV28 and TRBJ2-7, with a tentative D call TRBD1 (6 bases). This CDR3 is built from 14 residues. The germline V gene has CDR1 MDHEN and CDR2 SYDVKM. The V end lost 5 bases, the J end lost 7 bases, and 18 bases lay between the germline ends. CDR3 protein: CASSGSVGAREQYF. CDR3 bases: TGTGCCAGCAGTGGCTCGGTGGGGGCAAGGGAGCAGTACTTC.

This clone was detected only a few times. The chain is built from TRBV30 and TRBJ2-7, with 10 bases lining up with TRBD2. The CDR3 extends over 14 amino acids. V was pared by 1 base and J by 6 bases, with 6 bases of the junction left unmatched. In germline, CDR1 is GTSNPN, CDR2 SVGIG (reference sequence). The CDR3 region has the DNA TGTGCCTGGAGTGGGAGCGGGGGGGCCCCCGAGCAGTACTTC. Its translation: CAWSGSGGAPEQYF.